The text below deals with one TCR beta chain. This sample was included in a study of radiation and T cells in renal cell carcinoma. Trimming removed 6 bases from V and 6 bases from J; junction bases left unmatched: 10. Germline loops: CDR1 ENHRY, CDR2 SYGVKD. The length of the CDR3 is 14 residues. Assay: immunoSEQ multiplex PCR; the TCRdb copy retains only in-frame clones and omits some. The table shows about 130,000 clones, with 88% occurring only once. Time point meaning: blood 2 weeks post-SBRT. Regarding treatment: 15 Gy SBRT to primary tumor, nephrectomy 4 weeks later. Clear cell pathology was present in this patient's renal cell carcinoma.

This chain connects TRBV10-3 to TRBJ1-1, with 7 bases matching TRBD1. This material consisted of blood, taken from a patient whose treatment included radiotherapy and nephrectomy. The receptor was isolated from a woman in her 70s with renal cell carcinoma. The CDR3 nucleotides are TGTGCCATCAGCCCCACAGGGGATGTCGCTGAAGCTTTCTTT. It specifies CAISPTGDVAEAFF.